The clone carrying this T cell receptor beta chain came up many times. Its cognate antigen is unknown. CDR1 is SQVTM and CDR2 is ANQGSEA in the germline V gene. The CDR3 consists of 13 residues. Trimming cost V 3 bases and J 0 bases, with 8 bases left between them. Authors of the study amplified TCR beta CDR3 regions from RNA transcripts. HTBI primers drove first-round RT-PCR of the TCR CDR3. From the multiplex PCR reads, TCRdb called clonotypes with MiXCR, one entry per CDR3 protein. The sample records fewer than 650,000 distinct CDR3 sequences, 11% to 15% being singletons. The record originates from a study of T cells in Graves' hyperthyroidism and ophthalmopathy. The wider study: It was at initial diagnosis, before any treatment, that peripheral blood was collected. General study findings and limits: A model of 13 V-J pairs discriminated ophthalmopathy from stable hyperthyroidism. Also found in blood were most expanded thyroid clonotypes above 0.001.

Fresh peripheral blood, under 13 ml, was the source of the PBMCs. This receptor was identified in a woman younger than 45 with Graves' hyperthyroidism that later progressed to Graves' ophthalmopathy. Sequencing input: blood. The chain joins TRBV29-1 to TRBJ1-1; D gene ambiguous. CDR3: CSVEGRMNTEAFF. The CDR3 nucleotides read TGCAGCGTTGAGGGCCGCATGAACACTGAAGCTTTCTTT.